This entry describes one TCR beta chain. The sample originates from a study of CD8 T cells in Susac syndrome. Germline V gene sequence: CDR1 GTSNPN, CDR2 SVGIG (reference sequence). With V trimmed by 0 bases and J by 2 bases, 3 bases remained unmatched. This CDR3 spans 14 amino acids. When the RNA was reverse transcribed, random hexamers were used with an input of roughly 0.5 to 1 ug. By means of immunoSEQ multiplex PCR, TCR beta CDR3 spanning 54 Vbeta and 13 Jbeta underwent amplification. MiXCR was run by TCRdb on the immunoSEQ multiplex PCR reads, yielding one entry per CDR3 protein. The sample consists of 84,000 or so distinct CDR3 sequences, 95% of them appearing once.

The chain employs TRBV30 and TRBJ1-1; 7 bases line up with TRBD1. The sequenced sample consisted of CD8+ T cells from PBMCs. The receptor's source is a human donor with Susac syndrome. The CDR3 spells CAWSVGTVNTEAFF. In DNA form, the CDR3 reads TGTGCCTGGAGTGTGGGGACAGTTAACACTGAAGCTTTCTTT.